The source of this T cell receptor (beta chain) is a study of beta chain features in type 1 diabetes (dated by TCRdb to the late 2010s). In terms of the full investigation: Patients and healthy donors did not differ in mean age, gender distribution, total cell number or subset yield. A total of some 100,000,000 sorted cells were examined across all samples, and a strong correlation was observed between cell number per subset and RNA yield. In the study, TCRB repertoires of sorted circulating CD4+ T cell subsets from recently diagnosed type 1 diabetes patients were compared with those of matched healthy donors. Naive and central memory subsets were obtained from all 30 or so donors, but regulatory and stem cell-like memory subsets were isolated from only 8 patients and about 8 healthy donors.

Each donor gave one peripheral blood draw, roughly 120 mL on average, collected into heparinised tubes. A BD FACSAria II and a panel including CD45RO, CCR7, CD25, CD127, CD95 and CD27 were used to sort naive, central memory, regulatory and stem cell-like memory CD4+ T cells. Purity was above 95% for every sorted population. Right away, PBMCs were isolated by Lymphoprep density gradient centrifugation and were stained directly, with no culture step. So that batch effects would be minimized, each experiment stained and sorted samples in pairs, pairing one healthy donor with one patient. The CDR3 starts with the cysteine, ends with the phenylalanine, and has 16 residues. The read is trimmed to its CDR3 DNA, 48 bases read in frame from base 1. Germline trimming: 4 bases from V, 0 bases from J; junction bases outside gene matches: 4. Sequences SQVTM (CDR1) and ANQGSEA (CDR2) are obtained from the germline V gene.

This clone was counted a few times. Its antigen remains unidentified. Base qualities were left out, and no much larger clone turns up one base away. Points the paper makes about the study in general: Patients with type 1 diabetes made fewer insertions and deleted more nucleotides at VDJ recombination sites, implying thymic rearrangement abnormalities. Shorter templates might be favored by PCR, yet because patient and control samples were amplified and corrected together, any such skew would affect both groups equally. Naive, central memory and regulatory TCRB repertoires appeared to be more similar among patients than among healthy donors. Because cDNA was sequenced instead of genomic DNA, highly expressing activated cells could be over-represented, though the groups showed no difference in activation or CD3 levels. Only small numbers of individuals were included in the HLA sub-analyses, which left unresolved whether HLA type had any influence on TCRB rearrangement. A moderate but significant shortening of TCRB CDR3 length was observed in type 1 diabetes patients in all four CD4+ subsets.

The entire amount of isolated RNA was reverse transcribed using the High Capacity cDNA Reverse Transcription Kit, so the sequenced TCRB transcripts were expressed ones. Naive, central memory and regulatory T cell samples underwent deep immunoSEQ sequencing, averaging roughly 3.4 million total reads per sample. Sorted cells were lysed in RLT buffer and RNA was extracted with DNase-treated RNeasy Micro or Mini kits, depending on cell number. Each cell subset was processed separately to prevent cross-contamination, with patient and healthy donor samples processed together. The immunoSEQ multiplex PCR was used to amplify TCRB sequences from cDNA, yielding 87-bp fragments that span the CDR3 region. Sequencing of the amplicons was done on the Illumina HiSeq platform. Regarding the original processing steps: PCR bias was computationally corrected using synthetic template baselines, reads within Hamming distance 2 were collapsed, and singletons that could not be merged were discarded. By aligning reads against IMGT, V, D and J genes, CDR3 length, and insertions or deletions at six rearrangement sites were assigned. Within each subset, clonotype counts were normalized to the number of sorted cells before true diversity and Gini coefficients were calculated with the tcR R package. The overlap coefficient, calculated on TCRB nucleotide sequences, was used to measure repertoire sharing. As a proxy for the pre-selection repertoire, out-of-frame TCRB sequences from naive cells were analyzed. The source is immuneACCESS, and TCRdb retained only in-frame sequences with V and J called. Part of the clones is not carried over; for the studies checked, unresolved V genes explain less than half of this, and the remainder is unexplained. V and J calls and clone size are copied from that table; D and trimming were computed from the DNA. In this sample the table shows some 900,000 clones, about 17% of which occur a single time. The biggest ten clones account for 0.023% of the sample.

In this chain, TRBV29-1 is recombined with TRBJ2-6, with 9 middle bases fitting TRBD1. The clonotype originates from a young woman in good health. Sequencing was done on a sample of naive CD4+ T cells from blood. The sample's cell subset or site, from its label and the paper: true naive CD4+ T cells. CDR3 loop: CSVGGQGSSGANVLTF. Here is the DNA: TGCAGCGTTGGAGGACAGGGGAGCTCTGGGGCCAACGTCCTGACTTTC.